What follows are 19 T cell receptor beta chains derived from one specimen sequenced in a study of T cells in Graves' hyperthyroidism and ophthalmopathy. The TCR beta CDR3 regions underwent amplification using RNA transcripts as the source. First-round RT-PCR with HTBI primers amplified the TCR CDR3 region. TCRdb fed the multiplex PCR reads into MiXCR, producing one record per CDR3 protein. The sample records some 620,000 distinct CDR3 sequences, around 16% being singletons. The specimen sequenced was blood. The receptor source for this set is a woman in her twenties or thirties with Graves' hyperthyroidism.

The chain carries TRBV12-3 or TRBV12-4 and TRBJ1-6; D ambiguous. V lost 6 bases and J 3 bases, leaving 9 bases between the germline ends. This CDR3 contains 14 residues. The CDR3 protein is CASSSANYNSPLHF. CDR3 in DNA: TGTGCCAGCAGCTCGGCCAACTATAATTCACCCCTCCACTTT.

The chain links TRBV5-5 to TRBJ1-1; D ambiguous. This CDR3 contains 15 residues. Germline values: CDR1 SGHKS, CDR2 YYEKEE (reference sequence). V shed 0 bases and J shed 1 base, with 10 bases lying between them. For the CDR3, the DNA is TGTGCCAGCAGCTTGGTAGTAGGCGCGAACACTGAAGCTTTCTTT. This encodes CASSLVVGANTEAFF. The whole variable domain, remainder taken from reference TRBV5-5 and TRBJ1-1, is DAGVTQSPTHLIKTRGQQVTLRCSPISGHKSVSWYQQVLGQGPQFIFQYYEKEERGRGNFPDRFSARQFPNYSSELNVNALLLGDSALYLCASSLVVGANTEAFFGQGTRLTVV.

This clonotype was counted at least ten times. V gene TRBV7-9 combines with J gene TRBJ2-7; the match to TRBD1 covers 9 bases. Trimming at V came to 6 bases and at J to 2 bases, leaving 8 bases not matched to a gene. The CDR3 is made up of 15 amino acids. CDR1 is SEHNR, CDR2 FQNEAQ, per germline (reference sequence). The CDR3 region is CASRDTGTGPYEQYF. DNA for the CDR3: TGTGCCAGCAGAGACACCGGGACAGGGCCCTACGAGCAGTACTTC.

The count of this clonotype is one. At one end, the junction sequence differs from germline, possibly due to a read error. V is TRBV5-6 and J is TRBJ2-7, with D unresolved. CDR1 SGHDT and CDR2 YYEEEE come from the germline V gene. The CDR3 length is 13 residues. This chain's CDR3 is CASSLGFSYEQCF. The CDR3 DNA reads as TGTGCCAGCAGCTTGGGATTCAGCTACGAGCAGTGCTTC. Supplemented by reference TRBV5-6 and TRBJ2-7, the full variable domain reads DAGVTQSPTHLIKTRGQQVTLRCSPKSGHDTVSWYQQALGQGPQFIFQYYEEEERQRGNFPDRFSGHQFPNYSSELNVNALLLGDSALYLCASSLGFSYEQCFGPGTRLTVT.

This clonotype has just a few counts. V usage is TRBV5-4 and J usage is TRBJ1-2; 7 bases line up with TRBD1. The CDR3 sequence is 14 residues long. The ends lost 4 bases at V and 5 bases at J; junction bases unmatched: 8. Germline V CDR1 and CDR2: SGHNT, YYREEE (reference sequence). The CDR3 sequence is CASSAKGARYGYTF. DNA of the CDR3: TGTGCCAGCAGCGCTAAGGGGGCGAGGTATGGCTACACCTTC. Drawing the rest from reference TRBV5-4 and TRBJ1-2, the complete variable domain is ETGVTQSPTHLIKTRGQQVTLRCSSQSGHNTVSWYQQALGQGPQFIFQYYREEENGRGNFPPRFSGLQFPNYSSELNVNALELDDSALYLCASSAKGARYGYTFGSGTRLTVV.

There are many counts of this clonotype. The chain combines TRBV20-1 with TRBJ2-7; 9 bases align to TRBD1. The CDR3 sequence is 15 residues long. Germline assignment: CDR1 DFQATT and CDR2 SNEGSKA (reference sequence). Trimming took 0 bases from V and 5 from J; bases not matched to a gene: 8. CDR3 DNA sequence: TGCAGTGCTAGAGATCGGGACAGGGAAGTCAACGAGCAGTACTTC. This encodes CSARDRDREVNEQYF.

In its sample, this clonotype was seen many times. This chain links TRBV3-1 with TRBJ1-2; D gene unclear. This CDR3 has 15 amino acids. The V end lost 0 bases, the J end lost 8 bases, and 16 bases lay between the germline ends. Looked up from germline, CDR1 is LGHDT and CDR2 is YNNKEL (reference sequence). The CDR3 reads CASSQEEARGYGYTF. CDR3 nucleotide sequence: TGTGCCAGCAGCCAAGAGGAGGCCAGAGGTTACGGCTACACCTTC.

The J gene is TRBJ1-2, the V gene TRBV5-6; no clear D. This CDR3 has 15 amino acids. Germline V CDR1 and CDR2: SGHDT, YYEEEE. Trimming took 2 bases from V and 7 from J, leaving 18 bases between them. The CDR3, as DNA: TGTGCCAGCAGCTTATTACGTGTCCCTACTCGTGGCTACACCTTC. Translation gives CASSLLRVPTRGYTF.

The V and J genes are TRBV24-1 and TRBJ2-2; weak D call: TRBD1 (5 bases). The ends were cut back, 8 bases at V and 7 bases at J, with 13 bases in the middle. The CDR3 is 13 amino acids. Per germline, CDR1 KGHDR and CDR2 SFDVKD. CDR3 in DNA: TGTGCCACCAAAGAGGCAGGGAACGGGGAGCTGTTTTTT. It specifies CATKEAGNGELFF.

This clonotype was observed many times. The V call is TRBV11-3, the J call TRBJ2-1; 7 bases are a match to TRBD1. CDR1 and CDR2 from the germline V gene are SGHNT and YENEEA. The V gene end was trimmed by 3 bases and the J gene end by 6 bases; junction bases not matched to a gene: 5. The CDR3 is made up of 14 amino acids. The CDR3 region is CASSLRGRSNEQFF. CDR3 sequence (DNA): TGTGCCAGCAGCTTGAGGGGGCGCTCCAATGAGCAGTTCTTC.

The rearrangement joins TRBV19 to TRBJ2-1, with D unresolved. Germline values: CDR1 LNHDA, CDR2 SQIVND (reference sequence). The CDR3 covers 14 residues. Trimming left V 5 bases short and J 4 bases short, with 12 bases between. The CDR3 nucleotides are TGTGCCAGTAGTGCCTTAACAGCTTACAATGAGCAGTTCTTC. It is translated as CASSALTAYNEQFF.

The chain links TRBV7-9 to TRBJ2-7, with D unresolved. Trimming removed 2 bases at V and 6 bases at J, with 11 bases between. CDR1 is SEHNR, CDR2 FQNEAQ, per germline (reference sequence). The CDR3 loop spans 13 amino acids. The CDR3 DNA sequence: TGTGCCAGCAGCTTATTCGAACAGCGCGAGCAGTACTTC. This sequence encodes CASSLFEQREQYF.

The chain joins TRBV5-1 to TRBJ2-7, with D unclear. From germline, CDR1 is SGHRS and CDR2 YFSETQ. The CDR3 sequence is 13 residues long. The V gene lost 2 bases and the J gene lost 2 bases, with 8 bases spanning the gap. CDR3 sequence reads: CASSFDATYEQYF. The CDR3 DNA follows: TGCGCCAGCAGCTTCGACGCCACCTACGAGCAGTACTTC.

This clonotype was counted at least ten times. The genes are TRBV30 and TRBJ1-1; TRBD1 is a possible D gene (6 bases). Germline V gives CDR1 GTSNPN, CDR2 SVGIG (reference sequence). The CDR3 totals 13 residues. V lost 2 bases to trimming and J lost 5 bases, with 12 bases between them. The CDR3 spells CAWSQGTVTEAFF. Here the CDR3 DNA reads TGTGCCTGGAGTCAGGGGACCGTAACTGAAGCTTTCTTT.

This clonotype appeared many times. The chain has TRBV13 and TRBJ2-1, with D perhaps matching TRBD2 (6 bases). Trimming shortened V by 1 base and J by 5 bases, and 12 bases separated the two germline ends. The CDR3 length is 15 residues. Germline values: CDR1 PRHDT, CDR2 FYEKMQ (reference sequence). This chain's CDR3 is CASSLAPGLHNEQFF. The CDR3 DNA reads as TGTGCCAGCAGCTTAGCCCCGGGACTTCACAATGAGCAGTTCTTC.

This clonotype was seen at least ten times. The chain combines TRBV24-1 with TRBJ1-1; no firm D call. Trimming left V 2 bases short and J 8 bases short, with 11 bases between. Per the germline V gene, CDR1 is KGHDR and CDR2 is SFDVKD. This CDR3 has 13 residues. CDR3 sequence: CATSDSGGSEAFF. The CDR3 bases are TGTGCCACCAGTGATTCCGGCGGTTCGGAAGCTTTCTTT.

This clonotype was detected a few times. The CDR3 spells CASSLVTSGRDHNEQFF. CDR3 nucleotide sequence: TGCGCCAGCAGCTTGGTCACTAGCGGGAGGGATCACAATGAGCAGTTCTTC. The V call is TRBV5-1, the J call TRBJ2-1, with 13 bases that match TRBD2. V lost 0 bases and J lost 5; bases outside the gene matches: 5. This CDR3 spans 17 amino acids. CDR1 is SGHRS and CDR2 is YFSETQ in the germline V gene.

This clonotype was recorded many times. CDR3 DNA: TGCGCCAGCAGCCTCGGGACGCCTTACGAGCAGTTCTTC. Amino acids: CASSLGTPYEQFF. The rearrangement joins TRBV5-1 to TRBJ2-1; D could derive from TRBD1 or TRBD2 (5 bases each). CDR3 size: 13 residues. Germline V gene data show CDR1 as SGHRS and CDR2 as YFSETQ. The V and J ends lost 4 bases and 10 bases respectively, with 15 bases between them.

The chain recombines TRBV5-1 with TRBJ1-1; TRBD1 might be the D (6 bases). V shed 4 bases and J shed 0 bases, with 13 bases lying between them. Per germline, CDR1 SGHRS and CDR2 YFSETQ. CDR3 length: 15 amino acids. Here the CDR3 reads CASSATGTLNTEAFF. For the CDR3, the DNA is TGCGCCAGCAGCGCAACCGGGACACTGAACACTGAAGCTTTCTTT.